The entry below describes one T cell receptor (beta chain). This sample was included in a study of human T cells and chemical hapten exposure. Across the study: Affected patients, primarily female, had alopecia areata, totalis or universalis.

CDR3 size: 15 residues. From germline, CDR1 is MNHEY and CDR2 SVGAGI. With V trimmed by 5 bases and J by 5 bases, 6 bases remained unmatched. The time point here: patch test 1, 2 weeks after DPC sensitization. The treatment is: therapeutic diphenylcyclopropenone sensitization with weekly scalp DPC. TCRdb reprocessed the RACE reads via MiXCR and lists one record per CDR3 protein. Seen here are about 380,000 distinct CDR3 sequences, around 4.8% observed once, and the top ten hold around 2%. The clonotype originates from a woman aged 50 to 60 with alopecia areata. Some clones in this sample may be carry-over from other donors' samples. This sample comprised whole blood, obtained in connection with sensitization to the hapten diphenylcyclopropenone (DPC). The chain carries TRBV6-5 and TRBJ1-6; 7 nucleotides line up with TRBD1. The DNA of the CDR3 is TGTGCCAGCAGTCGACAGGGCCCAAATAATTCACCCCTCCACTTT. The encoded protein is CASSRQGPNNSPLHF.